These 30 T cell receptor beta chains originate from one sample sequenced in a study of T cells in narcolepsy. Some clones are missing from TCRdb's copy, which holds only in-frame ones; the method was immunoSEQ multiplex PCR. The data contain around 18,000 clones, 86% of them singletons. Sequenced input: memory (CD45RA-) CD4+ T cells from blood. The receptors shown here come from a human donor in good health.

The V and J genes are TRBV7-9 and TRBJ1-1; D gene uncertain. The germline V gene has CDR1 SEHNR and CDR2 FQNEAQ (reference sequence). Trimming left V 5 bases short and J 0 bases short, with 7 bases between. This CDR3 has 13 amino acids. CDR3: CASSATVNTEAFF. The CDR3 bases are TGTGCCAGCAGCGCGACCGTGAACACTGAAGCTTTCTTT. Filled out from reference TRBV7-9 and TRBJ1-1, the complete variable domain reads DTGVSQNPRHKITKRGQNVTFRCDPISEHNRLYWYRQTLGQGPEFLTYFQNEAQLEKSRLLSDRFSAERPKGSFSTLEIQRTEQGDSAMYLCASSATVNTEAFFGQGTRLTVV.

The chain has TRBV19 and TRBJ1-6; 8 bases are shared with TRBD1. The ends lost 4 bases at V and 10 bases at J; junction bases unmatched: 6. This CDR3 spans 14 amino acids. The germline CDR1 and CDR2 sequences are LNHDA and SQIVND (reference sequence). Written as DNA, the CDR3 is TGTGCCAGTAGTAGACAGGGGTCGGCATCACCCCTCCACTTT. It specifies CASSRQGSASPLHF.

The chain joins TRBV6-5 to TRBJ1-1; D uncertain. V shed 0 bases and J shed 1 base, with 12 bases lying between them. Germline CDR1 is MNHEY and CDR2 is SVGAGI. This CDR3 comprises 16 residues. CDR3 region: CASSYSRGRTNTEAFF. The CDR3 DNA reads as TGTGCCAGCAGTTACTCTCGTGGCAGGACGAACACTGAAGCTTTCTTT.

The chain recombines TRBV19 with TRBJ2-1; 8 nucleotides match TRBD2. This CDR3 is built from 14 residues. Germline CDR1 is LNHDA and CDR2 is SQIVND (reference sequence). V was clipped by 4 bases and J by 7 bases; unmatched bases: 6. CDR3 sequence: CASSTSGLLNEQFF. For the CDR3, the DNA is TGTGCCAGTAGTACTAGCGGGCTTTTGAATGAGCAGTTCTTC.

V gene TRBV11-2 combines with J gene TRBJ2-3; tentatively, D is TRBD1 (6 bases). The germline V gene encodes CDR1 SGHAT and CDR2 FQNNGV. The CDR3 is made up of 16 amino acids. V was cut by 2 bases and J by 2 bases, with 14 bases left in between. The CDR3 loop reads CASSLLSGAPTDTQYF. In DNA, the CDR3 is TGTGCCAGCAGCTTATTGTCAGGGGCACCCACAGATACGCAGTATTTT.

The chain couples TRBV2 to TRBJ1-2, with TRBD1 matching 8 bases. The V gene end was trimmed by 1 base and the J gene end by 7 bases; junction bases not matched to a gene: 8. The germline V gene has CDR1 SNHLY and CDR2 FYNNEI. This CDR3 has 15 residues. CDR3 sequence (DNA): TGTGCCAGCAGTGAAGACCACGGACAGGGTTTTGGCTACACCTTC. This encodes CASSEDHGQGFGYTF.

The J gene is TRBJ2-7, the V gene TRBV27, with 7 nucleotides matching TRBD1. This CDR3 has 14 amino acids. V shed 6 bases and J 3 bases; nucleotides not matched to a gene: 8. CDR1 and CDR2 (germline): MNHEY, SMNVEV (reference sequence). As DNA, the CDR3 is TGTGCCAGCAGGCCGGGACAGACTAACTACGAGCAGTACTTC. Translated: CASRPGQTNYEQYF.

This rearrangement joins TRBV5-1 to TRBJ2-1, with D perhaps TRBD1 or TRBD2 (5 bases each). Germline values: CDR1 SGHRS, CDR2 YFSETQ. The CDR3 totals 15 residues. The V and J ends lost 1 base and 2 bases respectively, with 10 bases between them. The CDR3, as DNA: TGCGCCAGCAGCTTGCGGGACCCACCCTACAATGAGCAGTTCTTC. Encoded protein: CASSLRDPPYNEQFF. Full variable domain (rest looked up from reference TRBV5-1 and TRBJ2-1): KAGVTQTPRYLIKTRGQQVTLSCSPISGHRSVSWYQQTPGQGLQFLFEYFSETQRNKGNFPGRFSGRQFSNSRSEMNVSTLELGDSALYLCASSLRDPPYNEQFFGPGTRLTVL.

V usage is TRBV6-1 and J usage is TRBJ2-3; D might be TRBD1 (5 bases). The CDR3 runs to 13 residues. Germline values: CDR1 MNHNS, CDR2 SASEGT. Trimming took 8 bases from V and 0 from J, leaving 9 bases between them. The CDR3 DNA reads as TGTGCCAGCGCAGGGCTCAGCACAGATACGCAGTATTTT. It yields the protein CASAGLSTDTQYF.

The V gene is TRBV6-6, the J gene TRBJ1-1, with D unclear. V was cut by 6 bases and J by 2 bases, with 10 bases left in between. The length of the CDR3 is 13 residues. Germline CDR1 and CDR2: MNHNY and SVGAGI (reference sequence). The CDR3 sequence: CASSMTSNTEAFF. The CDR3 DNA follows: TGTGCCAGCAGCATGACATCAAACACTGAAGCTTTCTTT.

This chain connects TRBV19 to TRBJ1-2; weak D call: TRBD1 (6 bases). The CDR3 consists of 14 residues. CDR1 and CDR2 (germline): LNHDA, SQIVND (reference sequence). V gave up 5 bases and J gave up 3 bases, with 13 bases separating them. The CDR3 sequence: CASSGTRVYYGYTF. In DNA form, the CDR3 reads TGTGCCAGTAGTGGGACACGGGTCTACTATGGCTACACCTTC.

This rearrangement joins TRBV5-1 to TRBJ1-3; 7 nucleotides agree with TRBD1. The CDR3 contains 15 residues. V was pared by 2 bases and J by 4 bases, with 6 bases of the junction left unmatched. Germline lookup yields CDR1 SGHRS and CDR2 YFSETQ. In DNA form, the CDR3 reads TGCGCCAGCAGCTTTACAGGGGAGATCGGAAACACCATATATTTT. Translating gives CASSFTGEIGNTIYF.

The rearrangement uses TRBV6-1 and TRBJ1-2; D gene uncertain. Germline CDR1 reads MNHNS; CDR2 reads SASEGT. Trimming shortened V by 1 base and J by 5 bases, and 17 bases separated the two germline ends. The CDR3 has 16 residues. The CDR3: CASSEVLKASPYGYTF. DNA for the CDR3: TGTGCCAGCAGTGAAGTCCTGAAGGCCAGCCCGTATGGCTACACCTTC.

V usage is TRBV13 and J usage is TRBJ2-1; 8 positions agree with TRBD2. Germline V gene lookup returns CDR1 PRHDT and CDR2 FYEKMQ (reference sequence). Germline trimming cut 5 bases from V and 7 bases from J; bases unmatched to any gene: 10. This CDR3 comprises 15 residues. As DNA, the CDR3 is TGTGCCAGCAGCCCCCGAGCGGGAGTAGGGAATGAGCAGTTCTTC. This gives the protein CASSPRAGVGNEQFF.

Remarks on this clone: Other DNA sequences from this sample encode an identical CDR3 as well. The rearrangement links TRBV5-1 to TRBJ1-2; 8 nucleotides agree with TRBD1. V was pared by 0 bases and J by 7 bases, with 5 bases of the junction left unmatched. The CDR3 is 14 amino acids. Germline-derived CDR1 and CDR2 are SGHRS and YFSETQ. The chain's CDR3 is CASSLAGTGGGYTF. CDR3 nucleotide sequence: TGCGCCAGCAGCTTGGCCGGGACAGGAGGTGGCTACACCTTC.

V gene TRBV30 combines with J gene TRBJ1-1; D perhaps matches TRBD1 (5 bases). Trimming took 5 bases from V and 1 from J, leaving 14 bases between them. The germline CDR1 and CDR2 sequences are GTSNPN and SVGIG (reference sequence). The CDR3 covers 14 residues. The CDR3 DNA reads as TGTGCCTGGGGGGCTGATAGGGAGAACACTGAAGCTTTCTTT. This sequence encodes CAWGADRENTEAFF.

The CDR3 reads CASSGTASSGANVLTF. The CDR3 DNA sequence: TGTGCCAGTAGTGGGACAGCTAGCTCTGGGGCCAACGTCCTGACTTTC. V and J are TRBV19 and TRBJ2-6; 7 bases fit TRBD1. J lost 0 bases, V lost 5 bases, and 4 bases had no gene match. This CDR3 has 16 residues. The V gene's germline CDR1 is LNHDA and CDR2 SQIVND (reference sequence).

V usage is TRBV5-1 and J usage is TRBJ2-5; 11 bases align to TRBD2. Germline trimming cut 3 bases from V and 5 bases from J; bases unmatched to any gene: 9. Germline V lookup: CDR1 SGHRS, CDR2 YFSETQ. There are 16 residues in the CDR3. The chain's CDR3 is CASSSSGGSLRETQYF. DNA of the CDR3: TGCGCCAGCAGCTCTAGCGGGGGGAGCCTCCGGGAGACCCAGTACTTC.

The chain links TRBV11-3 to TRBJ1-1; D is uncertain. There are 14 residues in the CDR3. Germline V gene lookup returns CDR1 SGHNT and CDR2 YENEEA. V was shortened by 1 base and J by 0 bases, with 6 bases between the two germline ends. The CDR3 coding sequence is TGTGCCAGCAGCTTAGGACTCATGAACACTGAAGCTTTCTTT. Amino acids: CASSLGLMNTEAFF.

The chain couples TRBV9 to TRBJ2-7; tentatively, D is TRBD1 (5 bases). The V gene's germline CDR1 is SGDLS and CDR2 YYNGEE. V was trimmed by 3 bases and J by 1 base, leaving 14 bases between them. This CDR3 has 15 amino acids. The CDR3 DNA follows: TGTGCCAGCAGCGCGAGTCATACAGGTTCCTACGAGCAGTACTTC. Its protein product is CASSASHTGSYEQYF.

The chain has TRBV4-1 and TRBJ2-7; tentatively, D is TRBD1 or TRBD2 (5 bases each). V lost 0 bases to trimming and J lost 2 bases, with 14 bases between them. The CDR3 covers 16 residues. CDR1 MGHRA and CDR2 YSYEKL come from the germline V gene. The CDR3 reads CASSQEIGTDTYEQYF. DNA for the CDR3: TGCGCCAGCAGCCAAGAAATCGGGACGGATACCTACGAGCAGTACTTC.

The V and J genes are TRBV19 and TRBJ1-3; no definite D call. The CDR3 is made up of 14 amino acids. The V gene lost 2 bases and the J gene lost 5 bases, with 10 bases spanning the gap. CDR1 is LNHDA and CDR2 is SQIVND in the germline V gene (reference sequence). The CDR3 coding sequence is TGTGCCAGTAGTATAAATGACGGGAGAAACACCATATATTTT. Its translation: CASSINDGRNTIYF.

This clone was observed once. The chain has TRBV27 and TRBJ2-1; D may be TRBD2 (7 bases). V was shortened by 4 bases and J by 3 bases, with 19 bases between the two germline ends. This CDR3 has 17 residues. Germline V gene data show CDR1 as MNHEY and CDR2 as SMNVEV (reference sequence). Here the CDR3 reads CASSSSSKGGDYNEQFF. DNA of the CDR3: TGTGCCAGCAGTTCGAGCTCAAAGGGGGGGGACTACAATGAGCAGTTCTTC.

The V and J genes are TRBV9 and TRBJ2-7; 11 bases align to TRBD2. J was trimmed by 0 bases and V by 4 bases; bases with no gene match: 3. From germline, CDR1 is SGDLS and CDR2 YYNGEE. The CDR3 covers 15 residues. The CDR3: CASSTGTSGSYEQYF. The CDR3 DNA reads TGTGCCAGCAGCACCGGGACTAGCGGCTCCTACGAGCAGTACTTC. The full variable domain, with the rest looked up from reference TRBV9 and TRBJ2-7, is DSGVTQTPKHLITATGQRVTLRCSPRSGDLSVYWYQQSLDQGLQFLIQYYNGEERAKGNILERFSAQQFPDLHSELNLSSLELGDSALYFCASSTGTSGSYEQYFGPGTRLTVT.

This clone was counted between two and nine times. The chain recombines TRBV27 with TRBJ1-1, with D uncertain. Germline CDR1 reads MNHEY; CDR2 reads SMNVEV (reference sequence). The CDR3 extends over 15 amino acids. Trimming shortened V by 3 bases and J by 1 base, and 12 bases separated the two germline ends. The CDR3 sequence: CASSLGPDPNTEAFF. As DNA, the CDR3 is TGTGCCAGCAGTTTGGGTCCCGATCCGAACACTGAAGCTTTCTTT.

Remarks on this clone: The identical CDR3 is also encoded by other nucleotide sequences in the sample. The chain uses TRBV11-3 and TRBJ2-2; D ambiguous. V dropped 5 bases and J dropped 4 bases, with 2 bases sitting between them. Per the germline V gene, CDR1 is SGHNT and CDR2 is YENEEA. The CDR3 consists of 11 residues. This chain's CDR3 is CASSRTGELFF. CDR3 nucleotides: TGTGCCAGCAGCCGCACCGGGGAGCTGTTTTTT.

V and J are TRBV5-4 and TRBJ2-3; TRBD2 matches 11 bases. The CDR3 length is 15 residues. The V gene's germline CDR1 is SGHNT and CDR2 YYREEE (reference sequence). The V and J ends lost 4 bases and 5 bases, in that order; junction bases with no gene match: 6. The CDR3 here is CASSPTSGKGDTQYF. CDR3 coding DNA: TGTGCCAGCAGCCCGACTAGCGGGAAAGGAGATACGCAGTATTTT.

In DNA, the CDR3 is TGCGCCAGCAGCTTTTTGGGCACCAACTTAAACAATGAGCAGTTCTTC. It is translated as CASSFLGTNLNNEQFF. The chain combines TRBV5-1 with TRBJ2-1; D unclear. Trimming cost V 2 bases and J 5 bases, with 17 bases left between them. This CDR3 is built from 16 residues. Germline values: CDR1 SGHRS, CDR2 YFSETQ. Drawing the rest from reference TRBV5-1 and TRBJ2-1, the complete variable domain is KAGVTQTPRYLIKTRGQQVTLSCSPISGHRSVSWYQQTPGQGLQFLFEYFSETQRNKGNFPGRFSGRQFSNSRSEMNVSTLELGDSALYLCASSFLGTNLNNEQFFGPGTRLTVL.

The chain is built from TRBV27 and TRBJ2-2; 12 positions match TRBD2. CDR3 length equals 16 residues. The J segment lost 1 base and the V segment lost 3 bases, leaving 0 bases of the junction unmatched. Per the germline V gene, CDR1 is MNHEY and CDR2 is SMNVEV (reference sequence). In DNA form, the CDR3 reads TGTGCCAGCAGTTTGGGACTAGCGGGGAACACCGGGGAGCTGTTTTTT. It codes for CASSLGLAGNTGELFF.

The chain joins TRBV29-1 to TRBJ1-1; D might be TRBD1 (6 bases). V was shortened by 7 bases and J by 3 bases, with 18 bases between the two germline ends. Germline V gene data show CDR1 as SQVTM and CDR2 as ANQGSEA. This CDR3 region has 14 residues. The CDR3 DNA follows: TGCAGCGGTTACCTACAGGGATTTTACACTGAAGCTTTCTTT. Residues: CSGYLQGFYTEAFF.